This T cell receptor (beta chain) was sequenced in a study of graft-versus-host responses after intestinal transplantation. Study in general: Every recipient underwent anti-thymocyte globulin induction, then tacrolimus and steroids for roughly 3 years.

Whole-study results and caveats: Ileal or blood samples showed some GvH clones first, and such clones were also found in recipient marrow.

This table comes from immunoSEQ multiplex PCR, and its TCRdb copy is limited to in-frame clones, with some not included. In the table there are 55,000 to 70,000 clones, around 91% of which are singletons. A remark on this clone: Its specificity is not known.

The sample consisted of PBMCs, taken about 120 days after intestinal transplantation. This clonotype was sampled from a human patient who received an intestinal transplant, so some T cells may come from the graft donor.

CDR3 nucleotides: TGTGCCAGCAGCCGAGAGACAGACCTTGGCTACACCTTC. This sequence encodes CASSRETDLGYTF. The rearrangement links TRBV7-9 to TRBJ1-2, with D maybe TRBD1 (5 bases). Between the trimmed V and J ends, which lost 5 bases and 7 bases, there was a span of 14 bases. The CDR3 extends over 13 amino acids. Looked up from germline, CDR1 is SEHNR and CDR2 is FQNEAQ (reference sequence).